This T cell receptor beta chain was identified during a study of Graves' ophthalmopathy and Graves' hyperthyroidism. Study as a whole: Peripheral blood samples were taken at initial diagnosis, before any treatment.

This clonotype showed up many times. Its antigen remains unknown. The TCR beta CDR3 regions underwent amplification from RNA transcripts. The first round was an RT-PCR with HTBI primers, and the second round was a multiplex PCR. One entry per CDR3 protein, called by TCRdb with MiXCR from the multiplex PCR reads. The data contain over 650,000 distinct CDR3 sequences, about 41% of them singletons. Symptoms, serum thyroxine and TRAb, thyroid ultrasound, and orbital computed tomography formed the diagnostic basis. Study results and limitations: A 13-signature model separated ophthalmopathy from stable hyperthyroidism, reaching approximately 88% sensitivity and almost 82% specificity cross-validated. Most expanded clonotypes from thyroid (those above 0.001 frequency) were also found in blood.

Germline loops: CDR1 SGHVS, CDR2 FNYEAQ. Deletions cut 4 bases from V and 7 bases from J, with 22 bases between. The length of the CDR3 is 16 residues. The TCR comes from an adult man with Graves' ophthalmopathy. The chain couples TRBV7-6 to TRBJ2-5; either TRBD1 or TRBD2 may supply D (5 bases each). Specimen: peripheral blood. The CDR3 DNA sequence: TGTGCCAGCAGCTCCCCCCCCAGGGACCCTTTAGGGACCCAGTACTTC. The encoded protein is CASSSPPRDPLGTQYF. Variable domain in full (rest from reference TRBV7-6 and TRBJ2-5): GAGVSQSPRYKVTKRGQDVALRCDPISGHVSLYWYRQALGQGPEFLTYFNYEAQQDKSGLPNDRFSAERPEGSISTLTIQRTEQRDSAMYRCASSSPPRDPLGTQYFGPGTRLLVL.